The TCR beta chain under discussion was sequenced for a study of cytomegalovirus exposure and HLA in healthy donors. Overall study findings and caveats: In terms of immune exposure information, only CMV serostatus was available.

The donors comprised healthy bone marrow donors. The PCR had 60 Vbeta and 13 Jbeta primers. TCRdb's copy holds only in-frame clones and misses some; the assay was immunoSEQ multiplex PCR. This listing includes 150,000 to 200,000 clones. The CDR3 loop spans 15 amino acids. With 4 bases clipped from V and 3 bases from J, the junction kept 6 bases outside the gene matches. The germline CDR1 and CDR2 sequences are SGHNT and YYREEE (reference sequence). For this clone: Its antigen is not identified.

This receptor was taken from a woman aged 55-69 years in good health and CMV-seronegative. Sample: PBMCs. The V gene is TRBV5-4, the J gene TRBJ1-2, with 10 bases that match TRBD1. DNA for the CDR3: TGTGCCAGCAGCACGGGACAGGGGCGCGACTATGGCTACACCTTC. Protein: CASSTGQGRDYGYTF.